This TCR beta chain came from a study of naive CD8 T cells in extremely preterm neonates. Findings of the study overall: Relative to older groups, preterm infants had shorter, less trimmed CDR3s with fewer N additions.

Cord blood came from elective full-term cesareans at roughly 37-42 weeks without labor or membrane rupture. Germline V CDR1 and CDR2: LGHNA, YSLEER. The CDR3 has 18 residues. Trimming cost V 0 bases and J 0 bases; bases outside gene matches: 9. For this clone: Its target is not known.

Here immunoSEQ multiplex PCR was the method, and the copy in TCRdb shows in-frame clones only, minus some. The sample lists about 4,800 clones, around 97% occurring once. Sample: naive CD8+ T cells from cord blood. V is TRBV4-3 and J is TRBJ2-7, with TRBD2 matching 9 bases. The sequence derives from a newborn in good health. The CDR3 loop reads CASSQDRPASGVSYEQYF. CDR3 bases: TGCGCCAGCAGCCAAGATAGGCCCGCTAGCGGGGTCTCCTACGAGCAGTACTTC.